This TCR beta chain was sequenced in a study of OX40 agonist ivuxolimab in advanced cancers. Whole-study context: Three partial responders included one hepatocellular carcinoma patient and two cutaneous melanoma patients.

Profiling relied on immunoSEQ multiplex PCR, and the TCRdb table lists in-frame clones only, not all of them. This sample yields roughly 13,000 clones, of which over 85% are seen a single time; 22% belongs to the top ten. Notes on the study in general: Dosing at 0.1 to 3.0 mg/kg was accompanied by clonal expansion of CD4+ and CD8+ blood T cells by week 6.

V gave up 4 bases and J gave up 2 bases; unmatched junction bases: 6. Germline assignment: CDR1 WNHNN and CDR2 SYGVQD (reference sequence). The CDR3 covers 15 residues. Concerning this clone itself: Its antigen is unidentified.

Sequencing used CD4+ or CD8+ T cells sorted from blood, obtained in a trial of the OX40 agonist ivuxolimab. The genes are TRBV10-1 and TRBJ2-7, with 9 bases identical to TRBD1. The TCR comes from an adult with an advanced solid tumor such as melanoma, head and neck, liver or kidney cancer. CDR3 coding DNA: TGCGCCAGCAGTGGCTGGACAGGGGTAGCCTACGAGCAGTACTTC. Its protein is CASSGWTGVAYEQYF.